A single sample is the source of the 4 T cell receptor beta chains below, sequenced in a study of blood T cell repertoires in COVID-19. Data came from immunoSEQ multiplex PCR; TCRdb stores just in-frame clones and leaves some out. This table has a few hundred thousand clones, about 80% appearing once. Input material: PBMCs or T cells enriched from blood (not recorded which). These receptors originate from a man between 45 and 60 years old who had recovered from COVID-19.

This clone showed up just a few times. The rearrangement links TRBV7-9 to TRBJ2-7; possibly TRBD1 for D (6 bases). The CDR3 consists of 13 residues. The germline V gene has CDR1 SEHNR and CDR2 FQNEAQ (reference sequence). V was clipped by 2 bases and J by 2 bases, with 7 bases between them. The CDR3 protein is CASSLQGTYEQYF. The CDR3 region has the DNA TGTGCCAGCAGCTTACAGGGGACCTACGAGCAGTACTTC.

This clone has a handful of counts. V is TRBV7-2 and J is TRBJ2-1; TRBD2 agrees at 9 bases. V dropped 3 bases and J dropped 5; count of bases not matched to a gene: 2. The length of the CDR3 is 14 residues. Germline V gene sequence: CDR1 SGHTA, CDR2 FQGNSA. The CDR3 coding sequence is TGTGCCAGCAGCTTGACTAGCGGAAACAATGAGCAGTTCTTC. Translation gives CASSLTSGNNEQFF.

This clone was detected a few times. The chain uses TRBV5-6 and TRBJ1-1; tentative D call: TRBD1 (6 bases). This CDR3 spans 14 amino acids. Trimming left V 4 bases short and J 2 bases short, with 12 bases between. Per the germline V gene, CDR1 is SGHDT and CDR2 is YYEEEE. DNA of the CDR3: TGTGCCAGCAGCCGGGACATTAGTAACACTGAAGCTTTCTTT. Its protein is CASSRDISNTEAFF.

The chain couples TRBV7-2 to TRBJ2-1; D ambiguous. Trimming removed 4 bases from V and 8 bases from J, with 15 bases in between. This CDR3 is built from 14 residues. Germline-derived CDR1 and CDR2 are SGHTA and FQGNSA. The chain's CDR3 is CASSSEVDWDEQFF. CDR3 DNA sequence: TGTGCCAGCAGCTCCGAAGTTGACTGGGATGAGCAGTTCTTC. Variable domain in full (rest from reference TRBV7-2 and TRBJ2-1): GAGVSQSPSNKVTEKGKDVELRCDPISGHTALYWYRQSLGQGLEFLIYFQGNSAPDKSGLPSDRFSAERTGGSVSTLTIQRTQQEDSAVYLCASSSEVDWDEQFFGPGTRLTVL.